The present TCR beta chain was sequenced within a study of CD8+CD57+ T cells in acquired aplastic anemia. Using genomic DNA as the template, TCR beta VDJ and CDR3 profiling was carried out. TCRdb independently ran MiXCR on the reads; one entry per CDR3 protein. The data hold about 170,000 distinct CDR3 sequences, with approximately 40% observed a single time. This clonotype was seen only once. Trimming left V 7 bases short and J 0 bases short, with 11 bases between. The length of the CDR3 is 14 residues. The source material was sorted CD4+, CD8+, or CD8+CD57+ T cells (not recorded which) from PBMCs. The receptor's source is a human donor in good health. This sequence joins TRBV12-3 or TRBV12-4 and TRBJ2-3; TRBD2 might be the D (6 bases). This chain's CDR3 is CASKRVLSTDTQYF. Here the CDR3 DNA reads TGTGCCAGCAAGCGGGTGCTTAGCACAGATACGCAGTATTTT.